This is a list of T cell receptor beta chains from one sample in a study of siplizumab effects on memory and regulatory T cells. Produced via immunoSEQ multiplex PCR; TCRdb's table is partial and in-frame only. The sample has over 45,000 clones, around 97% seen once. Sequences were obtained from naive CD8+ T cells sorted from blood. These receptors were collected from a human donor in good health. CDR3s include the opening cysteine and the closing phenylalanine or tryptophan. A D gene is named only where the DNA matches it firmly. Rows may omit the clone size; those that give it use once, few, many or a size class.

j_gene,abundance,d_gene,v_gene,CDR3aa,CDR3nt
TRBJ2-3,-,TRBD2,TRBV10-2,CATIAGLTDTQYF,TGCGCCACCATAGCGGGACTCACAGATACGCAGTATTTT
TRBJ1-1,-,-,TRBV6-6,CASYIGTEAFF,TGTGCCAGCTATATTGGGACAGAAGCTTTCTTT
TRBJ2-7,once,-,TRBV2,CASSDRRDEQYF,TGTGCCAGCAGTGATCGTAGGGACGAGCAGTACTTC
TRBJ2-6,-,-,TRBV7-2,CASSPTLGANVLTF,TGTGCCAGCAGCCCAACCCTTGGGGCCAACGTCCTGACTTTC
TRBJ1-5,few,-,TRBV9,CASSVGNQPQHF,TGTGCCAGCAGCGTGGGGAATCAGCCCCAGCATTTT
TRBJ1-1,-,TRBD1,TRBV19,CASSADRVTEAFF,TGTGCCAGTAGTGCCGACAGGGTCACTGAAGCTTTCTTT
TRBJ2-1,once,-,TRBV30,CAWSPSGDEQFF,TGTGCCTGGAGTCCTAGTGGGGATGAGCAGTTCTTC
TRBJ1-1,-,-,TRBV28,CASSSIENTEAFF,TGTGCCAGCAGCTCCATAGAAAACACTGAAGCTTTCTTT
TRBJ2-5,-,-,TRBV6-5,CASSYAGTQETQYF,TGTGCCAGCAGTTACGCAGGGACCCAAGAGACCCAGTACTTC
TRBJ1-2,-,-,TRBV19,CASSIRGTGMGYTF,TGTGCCAGTAGTATACGGGGCACGGGTATGGGCTACACCTTC
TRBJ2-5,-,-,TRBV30,CAWSSGGRETQYF,TGTGCCTGGAGTTCCGGGGGACGAGAGACCCAGTACTTC
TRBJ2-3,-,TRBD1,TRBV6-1,CASSPDRGREDTQYF,TGTGCCAGCAGTCCAGACAGGGGGCGCGAAGATACGCAGTATTTT
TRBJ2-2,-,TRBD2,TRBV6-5,CASRISGSTGELFF,TGTGCCAGCAGGATTAGCGGGAGCACCGGGGAGCTGTTTTTT
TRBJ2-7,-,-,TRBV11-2,CASSLGDSYEQYF,TGTGCCAGCAGCTTAGGCGACTCCTACGAGCAGTACTTC
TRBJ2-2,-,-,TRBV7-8,CASSLGTGNTGELFF,TGTGCCAGCAGCTTAGGCACAGGGAACACCGGGGAGCTGTTTTTT
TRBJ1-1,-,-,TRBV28,CASNPTGVNTEAFF,TGTGCCAGCAACCCCACAGGTGTCAACACTGAAGCTTTCTTT
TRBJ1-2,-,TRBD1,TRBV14,CASSRVLPGQGQSGYTF,TGTGCCAGCAGCCGCGTCCTTCCGGGACAGGGGCAGTCTGGCTACACCTTC
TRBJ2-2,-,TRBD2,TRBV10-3,CAISGLAETNTGELFF,TGTGCCATCAGTGGACTAGCGGAGACGAACACCGGGGAGCTGTTTTTT
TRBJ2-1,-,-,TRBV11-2,CASSLDDKFF,TGTGCCAGCAGCTTAGATGATAAGTTCTTC